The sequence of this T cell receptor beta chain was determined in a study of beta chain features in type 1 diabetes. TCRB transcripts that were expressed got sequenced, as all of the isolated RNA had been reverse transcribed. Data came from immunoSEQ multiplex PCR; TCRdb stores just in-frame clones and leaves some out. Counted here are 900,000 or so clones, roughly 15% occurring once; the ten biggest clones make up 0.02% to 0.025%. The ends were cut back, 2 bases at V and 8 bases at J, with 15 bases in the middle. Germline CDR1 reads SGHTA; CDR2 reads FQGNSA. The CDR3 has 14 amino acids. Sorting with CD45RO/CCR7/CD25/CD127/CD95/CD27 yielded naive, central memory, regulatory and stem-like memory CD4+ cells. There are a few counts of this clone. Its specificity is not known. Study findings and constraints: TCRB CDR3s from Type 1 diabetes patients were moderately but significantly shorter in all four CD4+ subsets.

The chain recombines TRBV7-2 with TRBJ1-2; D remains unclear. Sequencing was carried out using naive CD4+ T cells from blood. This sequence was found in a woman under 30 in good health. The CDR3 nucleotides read TGTGCCAGCAGCTTAAATTCGGCCGGGCACGGCTACACCTTC. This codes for CASSLNSAGHGYTF.